The 14 T cell receptor beta chains in this list originate from one sample, sequenced in a study of ipilimumab plus nivolumab after autologous stem cell transplantation. Profiling relied on immunoSEQ multiplex PCR, and the TCRdb table lists in-frame clones only, not all of them. This sample has more than 4,500 clones, with roughly three quarters found just once. Specimen: PBMCs, collected in a trial of ipilimumab plus nivolumab as post-transplant consolidation. The receptors derive from a male donor with multiple myeloma.

This clone was recorded only once. V gene TRBV5-1 combines with J gene TRBJ1-2; TRBD1 matches 9 bases. Germline CDR1 and CDR2: SGHRS and YFSETQ. This CDR3 spans 17 amino acids. The trim removed 3 bases at V and 7 bases at J, leaving 16 bases unmatched. DNA for the CDR3: TGCGCCAGCAGCTGGCGCCCGGGGGACAGGGTTCGCCTTGGCTACACCTTC. Its translation is CASSWRPGDRVRLGYTF.

The chain recombines TRBV7-6 with TRBJ1-1; D not certain. Deletions cut 5 bases from V and 8 bases from J, with 15 bases between. Germline V gene data show CDR1 as SGHVS and CDR2 as FNYEAQ. The CDR3 runs to 13 residues. For the CDR3, the DNA is TGTGCCAGCAGCCCCGAACTTTACAGAGAAGCTTTCTTT. Protein sequence: CASSPELYREAFF. The full variable domain, in which reference TRBV7-6 and TRBJ1-1 provide the parts outside the CDR3, is GAGVSQSPRYKVTKRGQDVALRCDPISGHVSLYWYRQALGQGPEFLTYFNYEAQQDKSGLPNDRFSAERPEGSISTLTIQRTEQRDSAMYRCASSPELYREAFFGQGTRLTVV.

In its sample, this clone was seen a few times. V and J are TRBV9 and TRBJ2-5, with 9 bases identical to TRBD1. Germline values: CDR1 SGDLS, CDR2 YYNGEE. V trimming: 2 bases; J trimming: 5 bases; junction bases outside the gene matches: 7. CDR3 length equals 15 residues. CDR3 bases: TGTGCCAGCAGCGTCGGGACAGGGCGGGCGGAGACCCAGTACTTC. Amino acid sequence: CASSVGTGRAETQYF.

The V call is TRBV19, the J call TRBJ2-5, with D uncertain. The CDR3 runs to 12 residues. Germline loops: CDR1 LNHDA, CDR2 SQIVND (reference sequence). V dropped 6 bases and J dropped 4 bases, with 9 bases sitting between them. CDR3 amino acids: CASSPAAETQYF. The CDR3 bases are TGTGCCAGTAGCCCTGCAGCAGAGACCCAGTACTTC.

The chain combines TRBV11-2 with TRBJ1-3; no reliable D call. Germline CDR1 and CDR2: SGHAT and FQNNGV. This CDR3 spans 16 amino acids. The ends were cut back, 1 base at V and 0 bases at J, with 10 bases in the middle. DNA for the CDR3: TGTGCCAGCAGCTTAGTCGCGTCAAGCTCTGGAAACACCATATATTTT. Protein product: CASSLVASSSGNTIYF. The variable domain in full, with the rest retrieved from reference TRBV11-2 and TRBJ1-3, is EAGVAQSPRYKIIEKRQSVAFWCNPISGHATLYWYQQILGQGPKLLIQFQNNGVVDDSQLPKDRFSAERLKGVDSTLKIQPAKLEDSAVYLCASSLVASSSGNTIYFGEGSWLTVV.

The chain is built from TRBV6-1 and TRBJ2-7; no clear D. This CDR3 is 12 amino acids long. The V gene's germline CDR1 is MNHNS and CDR2 SASEGT. V dropped 0 bases and J dropped 4 bases, with 4 bases sitting between them. CDR3 protein: CASSEASYEQYF. The CDR3, as DNA: TGTGCCAGCAGTGAAGCCAGTTACGAGCAGTACTTC.

Only a few counts were recorded for this clone. The chain has TRBV19 and TRBJ2-7, with D possibly matching TRBD1 (6 bases). The length of the CDR3 is 14 residues. Germline values: CDR1 LNHDA, CDR2 SQIVND (reference sequence). V lost 4 bases to trimming and J lost 3 bases, with 13 bases between them. The CDR3 DNA is TGTGCCAGTAGTACCCCGGACAGAAGCTACGAGCAGTACTTC. It specifies CASSTPDRSYEQYF.

This clone was observed a single time. The rearrangement uses TRBV12-5 and TRBJ1-2; TRBD1 might be the D (6 bases). Between the trimmed V and J ends, which lost 1 base and 8 bases, there was a span of 17 bases. CDR1 LGHNT and CDR2 FRNRAP come from the germline V gene. This CDR3 has 15 residues. Here the CDR3 DNA reads TGTGCTAGTGGTTTGGCAGGGGATCTGAGGGACGGCTACACCTTC. As protein: CASGLAGDLRDGYTF.

This clone was counted once. The chain couples TRBV5-6 to TRBJ1-6; the D gene is possibly TRBD1 (6 bases). The CDR3 extends over 13 amino acids. Per the germline V gene, CDR1 is SGHDT and CDR2 is YYEEEE. With 1 base removed from V and 9 bases from J, the gap between germline ends came to 8 bases. This CDR3 reads CASSLIGGSPLHF. The CDR3 DNA is TGTGCCAGCAGCTTGATAGGGGGTTCACCCCTCCACTTT. Complete variable domain (other parts from reference TRBV5-6 and TRBJ1-6): DAGVTQSPTHLIKTRGQQVTLRCSPKSGHDTVSWYQQALGQGPQFIFQYYEEEERQRGNFPDRFSGHQFPNYSSELNVNALLLGDSALYLCASSLIGGSPLHFGNGTRLTVT.

The table lists this clone with a count of one. J is TRBJ1-2 and V is TRBV11-1, with unresolved D. Trimming removed 5 bases at V and 3 bases at J, with 16 bases between. This CDR3 region has 15 residues. Per germline, CDR1 SGHAT and CDR2 FQDESV (reference sequence). CDR3 region: CASSPGVGIHYGYTF. CDR3 coding DNA: TGTGCCAGCAGCCCAGGCGTAGGAATCCACTATGGCTACACCTTC.

This clone has only one observation. The chain is built from TRBV25-1 and TRBJ2-2, with D unresolved. Germline lookup yields CDR1 MGHDK and CDR2 SYGVNS. This CDR3 spans 15 amino acids. Trimming left V 2 bases short and J 7 bases short, with 14 bases between. The CDR3 protein is CASSEGGRRNGELFF. Here the CDR3 DNA reads TGTGCCAGCAGTGAAGGTGGCAGGCGAAACGGGGAGCTGTTTTTT.

The V call is TRBV4-2, the J call TRBJ1-3; 10 bases agree with TRBD1. The CDR3 loop spans 16 amino acids. V was pared by 3 bases and J by 4 bases, with 6 bases of the junction left unmatched. Germline V gene sequence: CDR1 LGHNA, CDR2 YNFKEQ. The CDR3 protein is CASSQGQGPGGNTIYF. As DNA, the CDR3 is TGTGCCAGCAGCCAGGGACAGGGGCCGGGAGGAAACACCATATATTTT.

V and J are TRBV5-1 and TRBJ2-6; no firm D call. Trimming took off 4 bases at V and 4 bases at J, with 6 bases between the two ends. This CDR3 contains 13 residues. Germline values: CDR1 SGHRS, CDR2 YFSETQ. Written as DNA, the CDR3 is TGCGCCAGCAGCCTCTTAGGGGCCAACGTCCTGACTTTC. The encoded protein is CASSLLGANVLTF.

This clone was observed a few times. This sequence joins TRBV30 and TRBJ1-6, with TRBD1 identical over 7 bases. In germline, CDR1 is GTSNPN, CDR2 SVGIG (reference sequence). Unmatched junction bases numbered 3, after V lost 3 bases and J lost 7 bases. This CDR3 has 13 residues. CDR3 nucleotides: TGTGCCTGGAGCCGGGACAGAAATTCACCCCTCCACTTT. This encodes CAWSRDRNSPLHF.